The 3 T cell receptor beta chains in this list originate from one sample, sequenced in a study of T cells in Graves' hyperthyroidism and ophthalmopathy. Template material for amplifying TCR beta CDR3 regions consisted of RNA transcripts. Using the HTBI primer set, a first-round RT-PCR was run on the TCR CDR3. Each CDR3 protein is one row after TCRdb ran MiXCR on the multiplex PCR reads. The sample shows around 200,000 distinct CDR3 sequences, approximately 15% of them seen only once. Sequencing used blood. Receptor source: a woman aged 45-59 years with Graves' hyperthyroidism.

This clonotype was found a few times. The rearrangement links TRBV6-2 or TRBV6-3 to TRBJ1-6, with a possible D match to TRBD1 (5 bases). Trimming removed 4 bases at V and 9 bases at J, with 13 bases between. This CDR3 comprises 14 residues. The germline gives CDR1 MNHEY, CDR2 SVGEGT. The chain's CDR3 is CASSLQGVVSPLHF. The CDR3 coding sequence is TGTGCCAGCAGTTTGCAGGGTGTGGTTTCACCCCTCCACTTT.

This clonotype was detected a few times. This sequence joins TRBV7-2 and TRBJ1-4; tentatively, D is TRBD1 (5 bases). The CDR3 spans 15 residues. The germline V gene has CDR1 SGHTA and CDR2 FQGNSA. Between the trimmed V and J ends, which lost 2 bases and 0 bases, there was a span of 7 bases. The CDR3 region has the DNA TGTGCCAGCAGCTTATGGGGACCAACTAATGAAAAACTGTTTTTT. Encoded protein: CASSLWGPTNEKLFF.

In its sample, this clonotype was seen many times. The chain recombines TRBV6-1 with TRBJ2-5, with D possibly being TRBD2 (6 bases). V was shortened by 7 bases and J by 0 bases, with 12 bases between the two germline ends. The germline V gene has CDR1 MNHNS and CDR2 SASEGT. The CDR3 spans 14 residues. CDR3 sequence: CASTTRLDQETQYF. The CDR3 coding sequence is TGTGCCAGCACGACACGACTAGACCAAGAGACCCAGTACTTC.